Listed below are T cell receptor beta chains from one sample, sequenced in a study of blood T cell repertoires in COVID-19. Profiling relied on immunoSEQ multiplex PCR, and the TCRdb table lists in-frame clones only, not all of them. Among 150,000 to 200,000 clones, around 89% were seen once, and the ten largest hold less than 5.5%. Specimen: peripheral blood. These receptor sequences come from a human donor in a cohort sampled during active COVID-19. Both conserved end residues are part of each CDR3. D genes are given only for firm matches. A clone size is listed for some rows: how often the clone was seen (once, few, many), or a class if it is expanded.

J,size,V,D,DNA,CDR3
TRBJ1-6,.,TRBV5-1,.,TGCGCCAGCAGCTTGGAGGGGTTTAATTCACCCCTCCACTTT,CASSLEGFNSPLHF
TRBJ1-1,.,TRBV5-4,TRBD1,TGTGCCAGCAGCTTGGAATGGGACAGGGAGGGGGGTACTGAAGCTTTCTTT,CASSLEWDREGGTEAFF
TRBJ1-6,.,TRBV25-1,.,TGTGCCAGCAGTGACATGGCTAATTCACCCCTCCACTTT,CASSDMANSPLHF
TRBJ2-1,.,TRBV6-6,TRBD2,TGTGCCAGCAAGGCCGGGAGGTACAATGAGCAGTTCTTC,CASKAGRYNEQFF
TRBJ1-4,.,TRBV5-8,.,TGTGCCAGCAGCTCCTCTGGGGGGTTTAATGAAAAACTGTTTTTT,CASSSSGGFNEKLFF
TRBJ1-2,few,TRBV2,.,TGTGCCAGCATGGCGGGGGATGACATTGGCTACACCTTC,CASMAGDDIGYTF
TRBJ2-4,.,TRBV30,.,TGTGCCTTCGGGGGGCTAGCCAAAAACATTCAGTACTTC,CAFGGLAKNIQYF
TRBJ2-1,.,TRBV27,TRBD2,TGTGCCAGCAGTCTGACTAGCGGGAGTATATACAATGAGCAGTTCTTC,CASSLTSGSIYNEQFF
TRBJ2-5,.,TRBV18,TRBD2,TGTGCCAGCTCACCGTCCGGGACTAGCGGGAGAAAGGCGTACTTC,CASSPSGTSGRKAYF
TRBJ2-2,.,TRBV10-3,TRBD1,TGTGCCATCAGTGAGTCGACAGGGTCGGTGTTTTTT,CAISESTGSVFF
TRBJ1-5,few,TRBV27,.,TGTGCCAGCAGTTTAATCCCGGGTCAGCCCCAGCATTTT,CASSLIPGQPQHF
TRBJ2-3,.,TRBV27,TRBD2,TGTGCCAGCAGTTCCCCAGGACTAGCGGGAAGCACAGATACGCAGTATTTT,CASSSPGLAGSTDTQYF
TRBJ1-1,.,TRBV4-1,TRBD1,TGCGCCAGCAGCCAAGGGGACAGGGGCCGGGGGACTGAAGCTTTCTTT,CASSQGDRGRGTEAFF
TRBJ1-6,few,TRBV9,TRBD1,TGTGCCAGCAGCGTAACACCGGGACAGGGTCCACCCCTCCACTTT,CASSVTPGQGPPLHF
TRBJ2-7,.,TRBV9,.,TGTGCCAGCAGCGTAGGCCAGGCAACCTACGAGCAGTACTTC,CASSVGQATYEQYF
TRBJ1-3,.,TRBV19,.,TGTGCCAGTAGTGCACAGGGTCTCTCTGGAAACACCATATATTTT,CASSAQGLSGNTIYF
TRBJ2-2,.,TRBV4-3,TRBD1,TGCGCCAGCAGCCACTTTACAGGGGAAGTCACCGGGGAGCTGTTTTTT,CASSHFTGEVTGELFF
TRBJ2-1,few,TRBV7-2,TRBD2,TGTGCCAGCAGCTTAGTCCCTGGCGCGGGGGGGCGCTACAATGAGCAGTTCTTC,CASSLVPGAGGRYNEQFF
TRBJ2-2,once,TRBV19,.,TGTGCCAGTAGTCAACAGGGTACGAACACCGGGGAGCTGTTTTTT,CASSQQGTNTGELFF
TRBJ2-1,.,TRBV18,TRBD2,TGTGCCAGCTCACCCGGGACTAGCGGGAGAAGGGTCGCAGAGCAGTTCTTC,CASSPGTSGRRVAEQFF
TRBJ2-3,.,TRBV5-4,TRBD2,TGTGCCAGCAGCTCCCGACAGGGACTAGCGGGAGCTCATCCAGATACGCAGTATTTT,CASSSRQGLAGAHPDTQYF
TRBJ1-1,.,TRBV7-9,TRBD1,TGTGCCAGCAGCTTAAGACAGGGGATGAACACTGAAGCTTTCTTT,CASSLRQGMNTEAFF
TRBJ1-5,few,TRBV28,TRBD1,TGTGCCAGCAGTCGAGGACAGGGTAAAGGCAATCAGCCCCAGCATTTT,CASSRGQGKGNQPQHF
TRBJ2-7,once,TRBV30,.,TGTGCCTGGAGGCCTCAGGGCACCCGCAGCTTATCCTCCTACGAGCAGTACTTC,CAWRPQGTRSLSSYEQYF
TRBJ2-1,.,TRBV19,TRBD2,TGTGCCAGTAGTAGGGGACTAGCGGGCCATGAGCAGTTCTTC,CASSRGLAGHEQFF
TRBJ2-7,.,TRBV19,TRBD2,TGTGCCAGTAGTATTACTAGCGGGGGGCTATCCTACGAGCAGTACTTC,CASSITSGGLSYEQYF
TRBJ1-2,.,TRBV12-3/TRBV12-4,.,TGTGCCAGCAGCGGGGGGGTCTACTATGGCTACACCTTC,CASSGGVYYGYTF
TRBJ1-2,few,TRBV30,TRBD1,TGTGCCTGGTCGGGACAGGGGGCTGGGGGCTACACCTTC,CAWSGQGAGGYTF
TRBJ2-5,.,TRBV5-6,.,TGTGCCAGCAGCTTATTGGAGTACCAAGAGACCCAGTACTTC,CASSLLEYQETQYF
TRBJ1-1,.,TRBV6-1,.,TGTGCCAGCAGTGAGACTCGTTATAACACTGAAGCTTTCTTT,CASSETRYNTEAFF
TRBJ2-7,.,TRBV5-1,.,TGCGCCAGCAGCTTTGGGGGGGCTTCGGACGAGCAGTACTTC,CASSFGGASDEQYF
TRBJ1-6,.,TRBV7-2,.,TGTGCCAGCAGCTTACTACAGTACGGATCACCCCTCCACTTT,CASSLLQYGSPLHF
TRBJ1-5,.,TRBV2,.,TGTGCCAGCACCGTCTCGTACCGGGGAGAACAGCCCCAGCATTTT,CASTVSYRGEQPQHF
TRBJ2-7,.,TRBV7-2,TRBD2,TGTGCCAGCAGCCCTACTAGCGGGAGAGGGGGCTACGAGCAGTACTTC,CASSPTSGRGGYEQYF
TRBJ1-2,.,TRBV30,TRBD1,TGTGCCTGGAGTGCCGACAGGGGCAGTGGCTACACCTTC,CAWSADRGSGYTF
TRBJ2-1,.,TRBV11-3,TRBD2,TGTGCCAGCAGCTTAGAGGGCGGGGGGGCCGCTGAGCAGTTCTTC,CASSLEGGGAAEQFF
TRBJ1-1,.,TRBV2,TRBD1,TGTGCCAGCAAACAGGGGACTCGGGTGGCTGAAGCTTTCTTT,CASKQGTRVAEAFF
TRBJ1-1,.,TRBV9,TRBD1,TGTGCCAGCAGCCCACAGGGGGCGAGAACTGAAGCTTTCTTT,CASSPQGARTEAFF
TRBJ2-7,.,TRBV10-1,.,TGCGCCAGCTCCAGGACCGGGAGCTCCTACGAGCAGTACTTC,CASSRTGSSYEQYF
TRBJ2-7,.,TRBV7-2,.,TGTGCCAGCAGCTTAGCTGGGGGAGGAACCTCCTACGAGCAGTACTTC,CASSLAGGGTSYEQYF
TRBJ1-4,.,TRBV2,TRBD1,TGTGCCAGCAGTCCGGGACAGGCTAATGAAAAACTGTTTTTT,CASSPGQANEKLFF
TRBJ2-1,.,TRBV7-2,.,TGTGCCAGCAGCTTCTGGGCATACAATGAGCAGTTCTTC,CASSFWAYNEQFF
TRBJ2-1,.,TRBV30,TRBD1,TGTGCCGGAAATGGACAGGGGGCCTACAATGAGCAGTTCTTC,CAGNGQGAYNEQFF
TRBJ1-6,.,TRBV6-5,.,TGTGCCAGCAGTTACGGACTCGGACAGCCGAGTTCACCCCTCCACTTT,CASSYGLGQPSSPLHF
TRBJ1-3,once,TRBV6-2/TRBV6-3,.,TGTGCCAGCAGCCTACAGGATTTCTCTGGAAACACCATATATTTT,CASSLQDFSGNTIYF
TRBJ2-5,.,TRBV19,TRBD1,TGTGCCAGTTCCCCTTTAGGACAGGGAGGAGAGACCCAGTACTTC,CASSPLGQGGETQYF
TRBJ1-4,.,TRBV18,TRBD1,TGTGCCAGCTCACCACCGAGAGGGGGCGGAAGTGAAAAACTGTTTTTT,CASSPPRGGGSEKLFF
TRBJ2-2,.,TRBV7-2,TRBD2,TGTGCCAGCAGCTTAAACCCTAGCGGGATGAACACCGGGGAGCTGTTTTTT,CASSLNPSGMNTGELFF
TRBJ2-7,.,TRBV2,.,TGTGCCAGCAGTGAATGGGGGGAAATAAGCTCCTACGAGCAGTACTTC,CASSEWGEISSYEQYF
TRBJ2-1,.,TRBV4-1,.,TGCGCCAGCAGCCCCCTCGAGGGAGAGCAGTTCTTC,CASSPLEGEQFF